These 19 T cell receptor beta chains share one sample of origin, sequenced in a study of OX40 agonist ivuxolimab in advanced cancers. Library generation was performed with the immunoSEQ multiplex PCR assay. TCRdb re-hosts the immuneACCESS table, in-frame sequences only. Its copies lack some clones; in the studies checked, an unresolved V gene accounts for under half of them, and the cause for the rest is not known. Recorded for this sample are under 150,000 clones; 90% to 95% of them occurred a single time. 1% of the sample rests with the top ten. The sample in question was CD4+ or CD8+ T cells sorted from blood, obtained in a trial of the OX40 agonist ivuxolimab. The receptors shown here come from an adult with an advanced solid tumor such as melanoma, head and neck, liver or kidney cancer.

The chain is built from TRBV2 and TRBJ1-1; D is undetermined. CDR3 length: 11 residues. From germline, CDR1 is SNHLY and CDR2 FYNNEI. V shed 6 bases and J shed 3 bases, with 5 bases lying between them. The CDR3 sequence is CASRFDTEAFF. The CDR3 DNA sequence: TGTGCCAGCAGATTTGACACTGAAGCTTTCTTT.

The rearrangement links TRBV19 to TRBJ2-5; D possibly corresponds to TRBD2 (5 bases). The germline V and J ends were trimmed by 6 bases and 8 bases, with 19 bases remaining between them. This CDR3 spans 14 amino acids. The germline CDR1 and CDR2 sequences are LNHDA and SQIVND (reference sequence). The CDR3 sequence is CASRETGSKRTQYF. The CDR3 DNA follows: TGTGCCAGTAGGGAGACTGGGAGTAAGAGAACCCAGTACTTC.

V gene TRBV2 combines with J gene TRBJ2-1; 7 bases fit TRBD1. CDR3 size: 15 residues. The ends lost 3 bases at V and 4 bases at J; junction bases unmatched: 6. Germline V gene lookup returns CDR1 SNHLY and CDR2 FYNNEI. The CDR3 nucleotides read TGTGCCAGCAGTGAGTCGGCAGGGGGATACAATGAGCAGTTCTTC. Encoded protein: CASSESAGGYNEQFF.

This clone was seen a single time. The V and J genes are TRBV12-5 and TRBJ2-3; D is possibly TRBD2 (7 bases). This CDR3 comprises 20 residues. Germline CDR1 and CDR2: LGHNT and FRNRAP. Trimming stripped 0 bases from V and 1 base from J, with 23 bases between. CDR3 protein: CASGLVLRGQLPSGTDTQYF. CDR3 nucleotide sequence: TGTGCTAGTGGTTTGGTACTGCGGGGGCAGCTTCCGAGTGGCACAGATACGCAGTATTTT.

The V and J genes are TRBV7-9 and TRBJ2-2; 7 bases agree with TRBD1. Losses at the gene ends were 5 bases for V and 0 bases for J; bases not matched to a gene: 12. The germline CDR1 and CDR2 sequences are SEHNR and FQNEAQ (reference sequence). There are 18 residues in the CDR3. The CDR3 coding sequence is TGTGCCAGCAGCGCGAACAGGGGCCAGAGTACGAACACCGGGGAGCTGTTTTTT. Encoded protein: CASSANRGQSTNTGELFF.

The chain joins TRBV25-1 to TRBJ2-7; tentative D call: TRBD2 (5 bases). This CDR3 spans 15 amino acids. Trimming removed 4 bases from V and 2 bases from J, with 15 bases in between. The germline CDR1 and CDR2 sequences are MGHDK and SYGVNS. CDR3 nucleotides: TGTGCCAGCAGTGCAAGAGAGGGTTTAGCCTACGAGCAGTACTTC. It encodes CASSAREGLAYEQYF.

The chain recombines TRBV2 with TRBJ1-3; tentatively, D is TRBD1 (6 bases). The CDR3 has 16 residues. V was shortened by 8 bases and J by 0 bases, with 17 bases between the two germline ends. CDR1 is SNHLY, CDR2 FYNNEI, per germline. The CDR3 bases are TGTGCCAGCGCGGGGGAGACAGGTATCTCTGGAAACACCATATATTTT. This codes for CASAGETGISGNTIYF.

This chain uses TRBV10-2 with TRBJ2-3; possibly TRBD2 for D (5 bases). The CDR3 sequence is 13 residues long. Trimming left V 6 bases short and J 0 bases short, with 7 bases between. CDR1 and CDR2 (germline): WSHSY, SAAADI. The CDR3, as DNA: TGCGCCAGCAGGGCGGGTAGCACAGATACGCAGTATTTT. It codes for CASRAGSTDTQYF.

The rearrangement uses TRBV6-5 and TRBJ1-1; 7 bases are a match to TRBD1. Germline lookup yields CDR1 MNHEY and CDR2 SVGAGI. V shed 6 bases and J 1 base; nucleotides not matched to a gene: 8. The CDR3 sequence is 15 residues long. The CDR3 DNA sequence: TGTGCCAGCAGGGGACAGACTATTACGAACACTGAAGCTTTCTTT. Amino acid sequence: CASRGQTITNTEAFF.

V is TRBV2 and J is TRBJ1-6; tentatively, D is TRBD1 (5 bases). This CDR3 has 15 amino acids. Germline values: CDR1 SNHLY, CDR2 FYNNEI. Trimming stripped 4 bases from V and 6 bases from J, with 13 bases between. CDR3 loop: CASSARDGSNSPLHF. The CDR3 DNA reads TGTGCCAGCAGTGCCCGGGACGGAAGTAATTCACCCCTCCACTTT.

The chain couples TRBV7-2 to TRBJ2-5; no reliable D call. The CDR3 has 12 residues. V gave up 8 bases and J gave up 1 base, with 8 bases separating them. Germline assignment: CDR1 SGHTA and CDR2 FQGNSA. The CDR3 sequence: CASSRPQETQYF. As DNA, the CDR3 is TGTGCCAGCTCTCGGCCCCAAGAGACCCAGTACTTC.

V is TRBV5-4 and J is TRBJ2-1; D call uncertain. V was clipped by 4 bases and J by 6 bases, with 11 bases between them. In germline, CDR1 is SGHNT, CDR2 YYREEE (reference sequence). The CDR3 covers 13 residues. The CDR3 region is CASSPEWGNEQFF. For the CDR3, the DNA is TGTGCCAGCAGCCCAGAATGGGGCAATGAGCAGTTCTTC.

The V call is TRBV28, the J call TRBJ2-7, with 7 nucleotides matching TRBD2. There are 13 residues in the CDR3. Germline trimming cut 3 bases from V and 3 bases from J; bases unmatched to any gene: 2. Germline V gene data show CDR1 as MDHEN and CDR2 as SYDVKM. The CDR3 bases are TGTGCCAGCAGTTTGACTAGCCTCTACGAGCAGTACTTC. It yields the protein CASSLTSLYEQYF.

CDR3 sequence: CASSRQETQYF. DNA of the CDR3: TGTGCCAGCAGCCGACAGGAGACCCAGTACTTC. The V and J genes are TRBV11-2 and TRBJ2-5, with D perhaps matching TRBD1 (5 bases). Between the trimmed V and J ends, which lost 5 bases and 5 bases, there was a span of 6 bases. This CDR3 has 11 amino acids. Germline lookup yields CDR1 SGHAT and CDR2 FQNNGV.

This rearrangement joins TRBV10-3 to TRBJ2-3; perhaps TRBD2 as D (7 bases). Deletions cut 8 bases from V and 3 bases from J, with 12 bases between. The germline gives CDR1 ENHRY, CDR2 SYGVKD. The CDR3 contains 13 residues. The CDR3, as DNA: TGTGCCATCCGGGGGGCTGGGACAGATACGCAGTATTTT. This codes for CAIRGAGTDTQYF.

J is TRBJ2-5 and V is TRBV11-2, with D possibly matching TRBD1 (5 bases). The V and J ends lost 5 bases and 5 bases respectively, with 18 bases between them. The CDR3 sequence is 15 residues long. CDR1 is SGHAT, CDR2 FQNNGV, per germline. The DNA of the CDR3 is TGTGCCAGCAGCCTAAAAGGACACGGCCGGGAGACCCAGTACTTC. The encoded protein is CASSLKGHGRETQYF.

The rearrangement joins TRBV5-1 to TRBJ2-1; TRBD2 agrees at 10 bases. CDR1 SGHRS and CDR2 YFSETQ come from the germline V gene. The ends lost 4 bases at V and 4 bases at J; junction bases unmatched: 5. There are 15 residues in the CDR3. The CDR3 DNA reads TGCGCCAGCAGCGTACCTAGCGGGGGATACAATGAGCAGTTCTTC. Protein sequence: CASSVPSGGYNEQFF.

The J gene is TRBJ2-7, the V gene TRBV4-1; TRBD2 matches 9 bases. Germline assignment: CDR1 MGHRA and CDR2 YSYEKL. Losses at the gene ends were 1 base for V and 1 base for J; bases not matched to a gene: 5. This CDR3 has 16 amino acids. The DNA for the CDR3 is TGCGCCAGCAGCCAAGTGAGCGGGGGGCCTTCCTACGAGCAGTACTTC. It is translated as CASSQVSGGPSYEQYF.

The rearrangement links TRBV7-6 to TRBJ2-5; possibly TRBD1 or TRBD2 for D (6 bases each). V was clipped by 5 bases and J by 5 bases, with 15 bases between them. The CDR3 runs 14 residues. Germline V gives CDR1 SGHVS, CDR2 FNYEAQ. This CDR3 reads CASSPGGGQETQYF. CDR3 coding DNA: TGTGCCAGCAGCCCAGGTGGGGGGCAGGAGACCCAGTACTTC.